Detailed here is one TCR beta chain. Its specificity is not known. TCRdb analysed the 5' RACE reads with MiXCR anew, one entry per CDR3 protein. The sample consists of around 430,000 distinct CDR3 sequences, 15% to 20% of them appearing once. This record belongs to a study of T-cell memory formation after mild COVID-19. About the research overall: Across donors, TCR clusters were largely donor specific. Study-wide results and limits: SARS-CoV-2 specificity of second-wave clones peaking day 37 was unconfirmed. While clones contracting from day 15 to 85 were balanced between CD4 and CD8, later expanders leaned CD4+. Several responding clones turned up in pre-infection memory, indicating that cross-reactive memory may have taken part.

V lost 9 bases and J lost 5, with 13 bases in between. CDR3 length equals 12 residues. CDR1 LNHDA and CDR2 SQIVND come from the germline V gene (reference sequence). The gene calls are TRBV19 and TRBJ1-1; no clear D gene. The specimen was PBMCs or a T cell subset sorted from them (not recorded which). This TCR derives from a young man who had mild COVID-19 (a few samples of this study predate the infection). Cell type and time point are not known. CDR3 nucleotides: TGTGCCAGCTGGACGGGAGGGACTGAAGCTTTCTTT. Translation gives CASWTGGTEAFF.